A selection of T cell receptor beta chains follows, all from one sample in a study of blood T cell repertoires in COVID-19. Assay used: immunoSEQ multiplex PCR; TCRdb lists only in-frame clones, some missing. The sample holds fewer than 80,000 clones, 74% seen once. The sequenced material came from peripheral blood. The receptors originated from an elderly woman with acute or convalescent COVID-19. CDR3s include the opening cysteine and the closing phenylalanine or tryptophan. Each record gives: CDR3 DNA, CDR3 protein, D gene, J gene, clone size, V gene. D genes are given only for firm matches. Where a row states a size, it is once, few, many or the class of an expanded clone; other rows omit it.

TGTGCCAGCAGTTTATCGACGGCGGGAGCGCAGTTCTTC,CASSLSTAGAQFF,TRBD2,TRBJ2-1,-,TRBV27
TGTGCCAGCAGACGACAGGGAGCAGATACGCAGTATTTT,CASRRQGADTQYF,TRBD1,TRBJ2-3,-,TRBV5-6
TGCGCCAGCAGCTCACGGACTGGAAACAATGAGCAGTTCTTC,CASSSRTGNNEQFF,-,TRBJ2-1,-,TRBV5-1
TGTGCCAGCGATTCGGGGACAGGGGGCTCCGGGGAGCTGTTTTTT,CASDSGTGGSGELFF,TRBD1,TRBJ2-2,-,TRBV2
TGCGCCAGCAGCTTGGACCAGACTAGGTCGGAGACCCAGTACTTC,CASSLDQTRSETQYF,-,TRBJ2-5,-,TRBV5-1
TGCAGCGCCTCCAGGGGGCGGCTAGCGGGAGTTCGGGGCATAAGTGAGCAGTTCTTC,CSASRGRLAGVRGISEQFF,TRBD2,TRBJ2-1,-,TRBV29-1
TGTGCCAGCAGCCAGGGACTTAAAGCTTTCTTT,CASSQGLKAFF,-,TRBJ1-1,once,TRBV11-2
TGTGCCAGCACCCAAGGGGGCCTGGATGAAAAACTGTTTTTT,CASTQGGLDEKLFF,TRBD1,TRBJ1-4,-,TRBV28
TGCGCCAGCAGCTTCGAGGGCTCTGGGGCCAACGTCCTGACTTTC,CASSFEGSGANVLTF,-,TRBJ2-6,once,TRBV5-1
TGTGCCAGCAGTGATCGGAGGGGGCAAGAAAAACTGTTTTTT,CASSDRRGQEKLFF,TRBD1,TRBJ1-4,-,TRBV2
TGTGCCAGCAGCGGAGGGAGGGGCACTGAAGCTTTCTTT,CASSGGRGTEAFF,-,TRBJ1-1,-,TRBV5-6
TGTGCCAGCAGACGACAGGAAACGAGCAATCAGCCCCAGCATTTT,CASRRQETSNQPQHF,-,TRBJ1-5,few,TRBV28
TGTGCCAGCAGCACCGGACAGCAGGTAGCTATGAACACTGAAGCTTTCTTT,CASSTGQQVAMNTEAFF,-,TRBJ1-1,-,TRBV27
TGTGCCAGCAGTGAGAAACCAGGGGGTACCGAGCAGTACTTC,CASSEKPGGTEQYF,TRBD1,TRBJ2-7,-,TRBV28
TGTGCCAGCAGCCTGGGGACTAGCGGACTCACAGATACGCAGTATTTT,CASSLGTSGLTDTQYF,TRBD2,TRBJ2-3,-,TRBV11-3
TGTGCCAGCAGCTTACAGGGACAGGCGCTCTACGAGCAGTACTTC,CASSLQGQALYEQYF,TRBD1,TRBJ2-7,few,TRBV7-2
TGTGCCAGTAGTATAACGGGACAGAATGAAAAACTGTTTTTT,CASSITGQNEKLFF,TRBD1,TRBJ1-4,-,TRBV19
TGTGCCAGCAGCTTAGTTCTCGGGGATTCACCCCTCCACTTT,CASSLVLGDSPLHF,-,TRBJ1-6,few,TRBV7-9
TGTGCCAGCACGGGCAGGGAGAACACTGAAGCTTTCTTT,CASTGRENTEAFF,-,TRBJ1-1,-,TRBV28
TGTGCCAGCAGCCCCCTACTAGCGGGAGCCCCCTACGAGCAGTACTTC,CASSPLLAGAPYEQYF,TRBD2,TRBJ2-7,few,TRBV7-2
TGTGCCAGCAGCGTCCCAGACTTGGCTGGAAACACCATATATTTT,CASSVPDLAGNTIYF,-,TRBJ1-3,once,TRBV9
TGTGCCAGCAGCTTAGGCAGCGGGAGGGACGGGGAGCTGTTTTTT,CASSLGSGRDGELFF,TRBD2,TRBJ2-2,-,TRBV7-2
TGTGCCTGGAGTGTACGGACAAACAATGAGCAGTTCTTC,CAWSVRTNNEQFF,-,TRBJ2-1,-,TRBV30
TGTGCCACCAGTGAACACAGGGGCCTAGAATACAATGAGCAGTTCTTC,CATSEHRGLEYNEQFF,TRBD1,TRBJ2-1,-,TRBV24-1
TGTGCCACCAGTCTACACGGGACTAGCGGGCCTAATGAGCAGTTCTTC,CATSLHGTSGPNEQFF,TRBD2,TRBJ2-1,-,TRBV24-1
TGTGCCAGCAGCGTGACCGGGACTAGCGGCAGGTACCAAGAGACCCAGTACTTC,CASSVTGTSGRYQETQYF,TRBD2,TRBJ2-5,-,TRBV11-2
TGCAGCGTTGAAGATCTGAACCCCCGGGGTACCTACGAGCAGTACTTC,CSVEDLNPRGTYEQYF,-,TRBJ2-7,-,TRBV29-1
TGTGCCACCAGCAGAGACAGGGGGCTGAGTAATGAAAAACTGTTTTTT,CATSRDRGLSNEKLFF,TRBD1,TRBJ1-4,once,TRBV15
TGTGCCAGCAGCTTACGTGGGGGGGTCAACACCGGGGAGCTGTTTTTT,CASSLRGGVNTGELFF,TRBD2,TRBJ2-2,-,TRBV7-2
TGTGCCAGCAGTCTTTCCTGGGACTGGCAGTACTTC,CASSLSWDWQYF,-,TRBJ2-7,-,TRBV12-3/TRBV12-4
TGTGCCAGCAGTTACGAACGGCCTAGCGGGTTCCAGGGGGAGTACTTC,CASSYERPSGFQGEYF,-,TRBJ2-5,-,TRBV6-5
TGCGCCAGCAGCCACTTTACGACAGGCGCAAACTATGGCTACACCTTC,CASSHFTTGANYGYTF,-,TRBJ1-2,-,TRBV4-1
TGTGCCAGCGCTAAACGGGGGGCTGGAAACACCATATATTTT,CASAKRGAGNTIYF,-,TRBJ1-3,few,TRBV14
TGTGCCAGCAGCGTAGCGACTAGCGGATACAATGAGCAGTTCTTC,CASSVATSGYNEQFF,TRBD2,TRBJ2-1,few,TRBV9
TGTGCCAGCAGCAATGGGACTAGCGGCACAGATACGCAGTATTTT,CASSNGTSGTDTQYF,-,TRBJ2-3,-,TRBV21-1
TGTGCCAGCAGCCCCCAAGCGGGAGGGCCGTGGGGGGCCAACGTCCTGACTTTC,CASSPQAGGPWGANVLTF,TRBD2,TRBJ2-6,-,TRBV9
TGTGCCAGCAGCTGGGACACCACAGATACGCAGTATTTT,CASSWDTTDTQYF,-,TRBJ2-3,-,TRBV5-6
TGTGCCAGCAGGCTAGCGGGAGGCCTCCAAGAGACCCAGTACTTC,CASRLAGGLQETQYF,TRBD2,TRBJ2-5,-,TRBV2
TGTGCCAGCAGCTCGGTATCAGGGACTGAAGCTTTCTTT,CASSSVSGTEAFF,-,TRBJ1-1,few,TRBV7-3
TGTGCCAGCCAACGACAGGGAAACCGTGGCTACACCTTC,CASQRQGNRGYTF,TRBD1,TRBJ1-2,-,TRBV6-5
TGTGCCAGTAAGCGCGCTAGCGGGGGCGCGTCCTGGGAGCAGTACTTC,CASKRASGGASWEQYF,TRBD2,TRBJ2-7,-,TRBV19
TGCGCCAGCAGCTGGGAAACAGGGGTTTACGAGCAGTACTTC,CASSWETGVYEQYF,TRBD1,TRBJ2-7,-,TRBV5-1
TGTGCCAGCAGCTTAGGAACTAGCGGGAGGGGAGCGCGGGAGCAGTACTTC,CASSLGTSGRGAREQYF,TRBD2,TRBJ2-7,-,TRBV7-8
TGTGCCAGCAGCTTATTGACTAGCGGGAGATTAAATACGCAGTATTTT,CASSLLTSGRLNTQYF,TRBD2,TRBJ2-3,-,TRBV7-6
TGTGCCAGCAGCTTGCAGACAGGATATAATTCACCCCTCCACTTT,CASSLQTGYNSPLHF,-,TRBJ1-6,-,TRBV7-6
TGTGCCAGCAGCTCCTGGGGGGGCGCAGGATTAGAGACCCAGTACTTC,CASSSWGGAGLETQYF,-,TRBJ2-5,once,TRBV5-8
TGTGCCTCCAAGAGTGGCTCTGGGGCCAACGTCCTGACTTTC,CASKSGSGANVLTF,-,TRBJ2-6,-,TRBV30
TGTGCCAGCAGTCCCGACAGGGGGGCAGGCGAGCAGTACTTC,CASSPDRGAGEQYF,TRBD1,TRBJ2-7,-,TRBV6-4
TGTGCCAGCTCACCACCAACAGGGTCCTACGAGCAGTACTTC,CASSPPTGSYEQYF,-,TRBJ2-7,-,TRBV18
TGTGCCAGCAGACCGGCAGGGGGGAACACTGAAGCTTTCTTT,CASRPAGGNTEAFF,TRBD1,TRBJ1-1,-,TRBV3-1/TRBV3-2
TGTGCCACCAGTGATTTGCAGGGCGTCGGTCAAGAGACCCAGTACTTC,CATSDLQGVGQETQYF,-,TRBJ2-5,-,TRBV24-1
TGTGCCAGCAGCCGACTCGTGACCTACGAGCAGTACTTC,CASSRLVTYEQYF,-,TRBJ2-7,-,TRBV6-5
TGTGCCACCCGGCCGGAGTCAGGGGTCTACGAGCAGTACTTC,CATRPESGVYEQYF,-,TRBJ2-7,-,TRBV7-9
TGTGCCAGCAGAACAGGGGGCTGGGGAAACGAGCAGTACTTC,CASRTGGWGNEQYF,TRBD1,TRBJ2-7,-,TRBV28
TGTGCCAGTAGTATTCGACAGTCTAATTCACCCCTCCACTTT,CASSIRQSNSPLHF,-,TRBJ1-6,few,TRBV19
TGTGCCAGTAGAATCTCGGGGGAGTGGCAGCCCCAGCATTTT,CASRISGEWQPQHF,-,TRBJ1-5,-,TRBV19
TGTGCCAGCTCACCACGATCAGATGGGGACAGAAATGGCTACACCTTC,CASSPRSDGDRNGYTF,TRBD1,TRBJ1-2,once,TRBV18
TGTGCCAGCAGACCCCAGGGAGGGGAAAATTCACCCCTCCACTTT,CASRPQGGENSPLHF,-,TRBJ1-6,-,TRBV25-1
TGTGCCAGCATGCCGGGAGGGGACAGCTCCTACGAGCAGTACTTC,CASMPGGDSSYEQYF,-,TRBJ2-7,-,TRBV28
TGTGCCAGCAGTTTCGACGGCGGGATGGGGCAGTACTTC,CASSFDGGMGQYF,-,TRBJ2-7,-,TRBV6-5